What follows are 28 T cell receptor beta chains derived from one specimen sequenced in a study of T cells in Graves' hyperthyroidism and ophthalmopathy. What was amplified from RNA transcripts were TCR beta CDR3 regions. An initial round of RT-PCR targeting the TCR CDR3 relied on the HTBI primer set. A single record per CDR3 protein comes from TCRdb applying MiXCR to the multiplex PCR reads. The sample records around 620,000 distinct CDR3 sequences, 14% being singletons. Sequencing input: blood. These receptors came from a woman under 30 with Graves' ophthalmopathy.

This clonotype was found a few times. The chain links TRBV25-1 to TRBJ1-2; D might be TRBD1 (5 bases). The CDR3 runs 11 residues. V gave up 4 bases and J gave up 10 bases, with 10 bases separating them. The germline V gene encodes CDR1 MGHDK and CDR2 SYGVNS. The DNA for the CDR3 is TGTGCCAGCAGTGCGGGGCTTGACTACACCTTC. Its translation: CASSAGLDYTF.

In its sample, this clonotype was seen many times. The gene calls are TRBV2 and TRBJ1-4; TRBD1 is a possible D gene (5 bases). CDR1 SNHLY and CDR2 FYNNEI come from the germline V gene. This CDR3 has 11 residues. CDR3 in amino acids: CATATSEKLFF. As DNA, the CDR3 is TGTGCGACAGCTACGAGTGAAAAACTGTTTTTT. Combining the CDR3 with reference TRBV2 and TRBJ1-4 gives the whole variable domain EPEVTQTPSHQVTQMGQEVILRCVPISNHLYFYWYRQILGQKVEFLVSFYNNEISEKSEIFDDQFSVERPDGSNFTLKIRSTKLEDSAMYFCATATSEKLFFGSGTQLSVL.

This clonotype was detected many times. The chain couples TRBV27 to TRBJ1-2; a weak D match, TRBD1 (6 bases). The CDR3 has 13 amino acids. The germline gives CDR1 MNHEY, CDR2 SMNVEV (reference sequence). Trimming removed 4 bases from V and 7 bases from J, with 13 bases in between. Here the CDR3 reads CASSSTGPRGYTF. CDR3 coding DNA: TGTGCCAGCAGTTCGACAGGCCCCCGTGGCTACACCTTC.

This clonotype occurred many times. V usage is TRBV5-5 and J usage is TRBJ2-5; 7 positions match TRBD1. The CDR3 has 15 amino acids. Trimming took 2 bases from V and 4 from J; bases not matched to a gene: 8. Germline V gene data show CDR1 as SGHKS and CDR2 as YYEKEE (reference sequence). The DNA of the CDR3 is TGTGCCAGCAGCTTACGATGGACAGGTCCAGAGACCCAGTACTTC. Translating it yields CASSLRWTGPETQYF. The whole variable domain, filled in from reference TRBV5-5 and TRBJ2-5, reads DAGVTQSPTHLIKTRGQQVTLRCSPISGHKSVSWYQQVLGQGPQFIFQYYEKEERGRGNFPDRFSARQFPNYSSELNVNALLLGDSALYLCASSLRWTGPETQYFGPGTRLLVL.

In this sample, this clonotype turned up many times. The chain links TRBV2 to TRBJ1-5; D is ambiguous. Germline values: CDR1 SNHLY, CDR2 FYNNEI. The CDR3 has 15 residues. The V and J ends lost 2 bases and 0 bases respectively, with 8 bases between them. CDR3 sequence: CASSESPNSNQPQHF. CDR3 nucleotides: TGTGCCAGCAGTGAATCTCCTAATAGCAATCAGCCCCAGCATTTT. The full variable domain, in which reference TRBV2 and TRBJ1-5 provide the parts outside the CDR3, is EPEVTQTPSHQVTQMGQEVILRCVPISNHLYFYWYRQILGQKVEFLVSFYNNEISEKSEIFDDQFSVERPDGSNFTLKIRSTKLEDSAMYFCASSESPNSNQPQHFGDGTRLSIL.

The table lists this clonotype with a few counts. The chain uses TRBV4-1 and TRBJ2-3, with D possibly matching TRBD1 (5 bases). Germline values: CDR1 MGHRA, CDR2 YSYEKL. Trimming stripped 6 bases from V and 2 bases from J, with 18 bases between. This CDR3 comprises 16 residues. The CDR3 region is CASRTRGSRATDTQYF. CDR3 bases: TGCGCCAGCAGAACCCGTGGCAGCAGGGCCACAGATACGCAGTATTTT.

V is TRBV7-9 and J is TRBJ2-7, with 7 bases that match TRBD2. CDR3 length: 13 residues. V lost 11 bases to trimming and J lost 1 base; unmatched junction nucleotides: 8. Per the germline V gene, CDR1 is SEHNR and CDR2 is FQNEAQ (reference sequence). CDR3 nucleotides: TGTGCCGCGGGGAGGGCGGGGTCCTACGAGCAGTACTTC. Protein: CAAGRAGSYEQYF.

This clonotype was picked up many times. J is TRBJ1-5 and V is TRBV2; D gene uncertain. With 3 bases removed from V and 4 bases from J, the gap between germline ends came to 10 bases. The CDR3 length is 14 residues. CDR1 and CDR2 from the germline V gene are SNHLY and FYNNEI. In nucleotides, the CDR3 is TGTGCCAGCAGTGAGAGGTCTCGGAATCAGCCCCAGCATTTT. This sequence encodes CASSERSRNQPQHF.

The CDR3 DNA sequence: TGTGCCAGCAGTCCAGAGGACAGTTCCTCTGGAAACACCATATATTTT. It codes for CASSPEDSSSGNTIYF. The chain recombines TRBV27 with TRBJ1-3, with D perhaps matching TRBD1 (6 bases). This CDR3 spans 16 amino acids. V lost 5 bases to trimming and J lost 0 bases, with 14 bases between them. CDR1 and CDR2 (germline): MNHEY, SMNVEV (reference sequence).

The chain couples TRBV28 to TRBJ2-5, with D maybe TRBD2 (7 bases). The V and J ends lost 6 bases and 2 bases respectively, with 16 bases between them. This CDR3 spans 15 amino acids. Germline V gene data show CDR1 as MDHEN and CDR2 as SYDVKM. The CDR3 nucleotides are TGTGCCAGCAGCCAGGGAGGGACATCTCAAGAGACCCAGTACTTC. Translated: CASSQGGTSQETQYF.

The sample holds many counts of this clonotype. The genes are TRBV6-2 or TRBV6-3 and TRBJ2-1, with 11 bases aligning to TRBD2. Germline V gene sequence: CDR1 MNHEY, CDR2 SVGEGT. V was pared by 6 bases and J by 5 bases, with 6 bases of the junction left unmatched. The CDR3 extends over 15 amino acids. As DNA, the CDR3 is TGTGCCAGCAGCCTTACTAGCGGGAGCAACAATGAGCAGTTCTTC. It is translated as CASSLTSGSNNEQFF.

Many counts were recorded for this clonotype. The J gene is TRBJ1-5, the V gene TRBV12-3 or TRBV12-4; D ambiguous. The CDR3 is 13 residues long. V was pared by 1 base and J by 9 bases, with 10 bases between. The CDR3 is CASSLGGTTPQHF. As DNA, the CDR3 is TGTGCCAGCAGTTTAGGAGGCACGACGCCCCAGCATTTT.

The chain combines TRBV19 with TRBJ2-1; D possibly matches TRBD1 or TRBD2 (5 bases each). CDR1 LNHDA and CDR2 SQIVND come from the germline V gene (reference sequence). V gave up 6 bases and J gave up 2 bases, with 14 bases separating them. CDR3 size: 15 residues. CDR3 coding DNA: TGTGCCAGTAGGTTCGCAGGGAGTACCTACAATGAGCAGTTCTTC. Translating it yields CASRFAGSTYNEQFF.

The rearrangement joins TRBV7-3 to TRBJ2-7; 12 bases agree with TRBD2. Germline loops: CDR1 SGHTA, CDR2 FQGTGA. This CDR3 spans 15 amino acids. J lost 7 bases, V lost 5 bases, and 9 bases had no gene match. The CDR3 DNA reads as TGTGCCAGCAGCCCCCTAGCGGGAGGGCCGAGAGAGCAGTACTTC. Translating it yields CASSPLAGGPREQYF.

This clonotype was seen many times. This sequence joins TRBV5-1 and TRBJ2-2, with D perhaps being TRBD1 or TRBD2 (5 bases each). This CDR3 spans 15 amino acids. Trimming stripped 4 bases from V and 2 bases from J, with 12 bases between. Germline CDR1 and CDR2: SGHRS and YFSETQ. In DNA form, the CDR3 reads TGCGCCAGCAGCCCGGACGGGGCCAACACCGGGGAGCTGTTTTTT. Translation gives CASSPDGANTGELFF.

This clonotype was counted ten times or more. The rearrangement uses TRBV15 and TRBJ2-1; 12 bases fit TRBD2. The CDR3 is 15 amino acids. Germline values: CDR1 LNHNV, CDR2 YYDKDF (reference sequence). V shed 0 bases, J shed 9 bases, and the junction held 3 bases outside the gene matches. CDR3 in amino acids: CATSREGLAGIEQFF. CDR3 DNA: TGTGCCACCAGCAGAGAAGGACTAGCGGGAATTGAGCAGTTCTTC.

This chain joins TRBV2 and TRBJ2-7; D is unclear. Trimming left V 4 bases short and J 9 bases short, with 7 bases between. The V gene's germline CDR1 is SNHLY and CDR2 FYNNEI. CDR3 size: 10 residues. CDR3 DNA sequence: TGTGCCAGCAGTGGACCGGCGCAGTACTTC. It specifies CASSGPAQYF.

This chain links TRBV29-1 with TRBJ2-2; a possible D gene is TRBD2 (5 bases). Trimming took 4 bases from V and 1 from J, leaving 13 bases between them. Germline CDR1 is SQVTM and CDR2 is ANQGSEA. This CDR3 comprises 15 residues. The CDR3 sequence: CSVAGVGMNTGELFF. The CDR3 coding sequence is TGCAGCGTTGCCGGGGTGGGAATGAACACCGGGGAGCTGTTTTTT.

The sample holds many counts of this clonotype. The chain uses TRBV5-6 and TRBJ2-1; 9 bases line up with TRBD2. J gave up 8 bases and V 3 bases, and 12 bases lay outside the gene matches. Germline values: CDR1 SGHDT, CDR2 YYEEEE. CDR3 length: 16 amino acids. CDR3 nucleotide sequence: TGTGCCAGCAGCTCGAGAGGACTAGCGCCTTTGGATGAGCAGTTCTTC. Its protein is CASSSRGLAPLDEQFF.

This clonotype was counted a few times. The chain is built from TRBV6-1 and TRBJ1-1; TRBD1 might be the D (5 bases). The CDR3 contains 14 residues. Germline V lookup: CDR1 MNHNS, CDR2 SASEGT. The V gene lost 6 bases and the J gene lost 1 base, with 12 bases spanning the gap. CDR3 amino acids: CASSPRVSNTEAFF. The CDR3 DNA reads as TGTGCCAGCAGCCCCAGGGTGTCGAACACTGAAGCTTTCTTT.

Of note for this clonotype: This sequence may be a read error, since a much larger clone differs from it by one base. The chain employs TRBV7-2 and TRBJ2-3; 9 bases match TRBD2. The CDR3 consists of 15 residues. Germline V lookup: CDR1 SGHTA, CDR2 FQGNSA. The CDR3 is CASGLDTSGTDTQYF. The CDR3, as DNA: TGTGCCAGCGGCTTAGATACTAGCGGGACAGATACGCAGTATTTT.

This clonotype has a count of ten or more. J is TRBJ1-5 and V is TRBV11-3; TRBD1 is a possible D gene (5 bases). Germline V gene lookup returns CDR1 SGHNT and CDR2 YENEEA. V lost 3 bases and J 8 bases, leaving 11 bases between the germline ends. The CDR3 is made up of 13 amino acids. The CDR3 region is CASSLGDLKPQHF. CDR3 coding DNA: TGTGCCAGCAGCTTGGGGGACTTAAAGCCCCAGCATTTT.

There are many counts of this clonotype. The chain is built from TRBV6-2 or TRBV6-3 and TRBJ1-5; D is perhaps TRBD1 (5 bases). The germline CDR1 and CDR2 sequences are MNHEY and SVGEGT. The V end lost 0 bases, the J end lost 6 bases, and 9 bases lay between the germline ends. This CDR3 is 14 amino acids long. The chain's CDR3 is CASSYSTERQPQHF. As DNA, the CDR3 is TGTGCCAGCAGTTACTCGACAGAGCGTCAGCCCCAGCATTTT.

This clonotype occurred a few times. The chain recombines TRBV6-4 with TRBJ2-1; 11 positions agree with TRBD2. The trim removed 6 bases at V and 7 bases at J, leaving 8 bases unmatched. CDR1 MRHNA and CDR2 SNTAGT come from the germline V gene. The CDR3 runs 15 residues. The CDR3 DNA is TGTGCCAGCAGCCAACTAGCGGGAGTAAAGAATGAGCAGTTCTTC. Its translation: CASSQLAGVKNEQFF.

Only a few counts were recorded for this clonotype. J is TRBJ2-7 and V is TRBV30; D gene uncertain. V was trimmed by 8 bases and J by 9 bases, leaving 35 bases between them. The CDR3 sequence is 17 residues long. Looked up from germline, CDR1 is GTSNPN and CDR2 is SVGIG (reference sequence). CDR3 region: CASSIDPPKTGLEGQYF. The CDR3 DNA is TGTGCCAGTAGTATAGATCCGCCGAAGACGGGTCTCGAAGGGCAGTACTTC.

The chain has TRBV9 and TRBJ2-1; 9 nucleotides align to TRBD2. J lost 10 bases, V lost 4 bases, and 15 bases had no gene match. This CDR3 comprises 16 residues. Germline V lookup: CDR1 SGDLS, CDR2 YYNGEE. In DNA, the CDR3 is TGTGCCAGCAGCCCCCGGGGTGGCGGGGGGGGGTGGGAGCAGTTCTTC. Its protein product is CASSPRGGGGGWEQFF.

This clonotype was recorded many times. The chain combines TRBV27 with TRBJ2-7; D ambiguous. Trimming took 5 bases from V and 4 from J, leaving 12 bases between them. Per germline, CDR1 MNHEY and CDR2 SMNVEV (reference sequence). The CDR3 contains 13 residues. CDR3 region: CASSVSLHYEQYF. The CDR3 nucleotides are TGTGCCAGCAGTGTGTCCCTTCATTACGAGCAGTACTTC.

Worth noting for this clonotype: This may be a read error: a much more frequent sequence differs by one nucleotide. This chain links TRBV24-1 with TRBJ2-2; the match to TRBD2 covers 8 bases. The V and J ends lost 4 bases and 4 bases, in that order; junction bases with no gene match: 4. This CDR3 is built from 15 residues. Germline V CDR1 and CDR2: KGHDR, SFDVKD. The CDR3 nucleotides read TGTGCCACCAGTGAACCTACTAGCGGCACCGGGGAGCTGTTTTTT. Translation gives CATSEPTSGTGELFF.